This T cell receptor (beta chain) was observed in a study of T cell repertoires in cytomegalovirus infection. Study-wide context: Through public TCR beta signatures, both CMV infection and matching HLA type were indicated.

This clonotype was counted at least ten times. Its target is not known. Findings and caveats of the study: HLA-C-restricted CMV clonotypes gave the most frequent clonotype in two of eight donors. Pooled public TCR beta family frequency picked out CMV carriers with the relevant HLA.

TCRdb independently ran MiXCR on the reads; one entry per CDR3 protein. The sample yields about 160,000 distinct CDR3 sequences, over 15% seen once. The germline V and J ends were trimmed by 5 bases and 0 bases, with 5 bases remaining between them. Germline CDR1 is MNHEY and CDR2 is SMNVEV (reference sequence). This CDR3 is built from 12 residues. The sample was CD8+ T cells from PBMCs. This clonotype was sampled from a human donor in good health (CMV status not recorded). Some clones in this sample may be carry-over from other donors' samples. The chain couples TRBV27 to TRBJ2-7, with TRBD2 as a possible D gene (5 bases). The CDR3: CASSGSSYEQYF. The CDR3 bases are TGTGCCAGCAGTGGGAGCTCCTACGAGCAGTACTTC.